Below are 14 T cell receptor beta chains sequenced from a single sample in a study of shared clonotypes between healthy human individuals (dated by TCRdb to between 2020 and 2021). The library came from the immunoSEQ multiplex PCR assay. Not all clones reach the TCRdb copy of this immuneACCESS table, which keeps in-frame sequences only. Checked studies attribute under half of the gap to unresolved V genes and leave the rest unexplained. This sample has about 480,000 clones in its table, and about 79% of those were observed once. The ten biggest clones cover 9.5% to 15% of the sample. The sample consisted of PBMCs. These receptors came from a woman aged 35 to 49 in good health. Some clones in this sample may be carry-over from other donors' samples.

This clone appeared once. The chain carries TRBV19 and TRBJ2-4, with D perhaps TRBD1 (5 bases). Trimming took 2 bases from V and 9 from J, leaving 11 bases between them. Germline CDR1 and CDR2: LNHDA and SQIVND (reference sequence). This CDR3 is 13 amino acids long. The chain's CDR3 is CASSIKGNSIQYF. CDR3 coding DNA: TGTGCCAGTAGTATAAAGGGGAATAGCATTCAGTACTTC.

This chain connects TRBV27 to TRBJ1-2; D unclear. The CDR3 totals 13 residues. V was clipped by 3 bases and J by 2 bases, with 7 bases between them. CDR1 MNHEY and CDR2 SMNVEV come from the germline V gene (reference sequence). The CDR3 DNA sequence: TGTGCCAGCAGTTTCCGGGAGAACTATGGCTACACCTTC. As protein: CASSFRENYGYTF.

This chain joins TRBV18 and TRBJ1-3, with D hard to call. Germline V CDR1 and CDR2: KGHSH, LQKENI. The CDR3 contains 18 residues. The germline V and J ends were trimmed by 3 bases and 0 bases, with 18 bases remaining between them. The DNA for the CDR3 is TGTGCCAGCTCACCGATGGAGTTCCTCCGAAGCTCTGGAAACACCATATATTTT. Protein sequence: CASSPMEFLRSSGNTIYF. Variable domain in full (rest from reference TRBV18 and TRBJ1-3): NAGVMQNPRHLVRRRGQEARLRCSPMKGHSHVYWYRQLPEEGLKFMVYLQKENIIDESGMPKERFSAEFPKEGPSILRIQQVVRGDSAAYFCASSPMEFLRSSGNTIYFGEGSWLTVV.

The chain has TRBV4-1 and TRBJ2-5, with 14 bases fitting TRBD2. Looked up from germline, CDR1 is MGHRA and CDR2 is YSYEKL. This CDR3 comprises 17 residues. Losses at the gene ends were 0 bases for V and 4 bases for J; bases not matched to a gene: 4. The CDR3 reads CASSQEGTSGSLETQYF. The CDR3, as DNA: TGCGCCAGCAGCCAAGAAGGGACTAGCGGGAGCCTAGAGACCCAGTACTTC.

For this clone: At one end the junction does not follow the germline gene, possibly because of a read error. V usage is TRBV7-7 and J usage is TRBJ1-4; perhaps TRBD1 as D (5 bases). The germline gives CDR1 SSHAT, CDR2 FNYEAQ (reference sequence). The CDR3 totals 14 residues. CDR3 DNA: TGTGCTAGCAGCTTATCCAGGGATGATGAAAAACTGTTTTTT. Its protein product is CASSLSRDDEKLFF. The variable domain in full, completed from reference TRBV7-7 and TRBJ1-4, reads GAGVSQSPRYKVTKRGQDVTLRCDPISSHATLYWYQQALGQGPEFLTYFNYEAQPDKSGLPSDRFSAERPEGSISTLTIQRTEQRDSAMYRCASSLSRDDEKLFFGSGTQLSVL.

The chain couples TRBV2 to TRBJ2-2, with D perhaps matching TRBD1 (5 bases). The CDR3 consists of 14 residues. Trimming shortened V by 5 bases and J by 1 base, and 8 bases separated the two germline ends. Germline CDR1 SNHLY, CDR2 FYNNEI. Here the CDR3 reads CASSRQMNTGELFF. CDR3 nucleotides: TGTGCCAGCAGTAGACAGATGAACACCGGGGAGCTGTTTTTT.

The chain has TRBV10-3 and TRBJ2-7, with 8 bases matching TRBD1. The CDR3 has 16 amino acids. Per germline, CDR1 ENHRY and CDR2 SYGVKD. Unmatched junction bases numbered 18, after V lost 10 bases and J lost 4 bases. The CDR3 nucleotides read TGTGCCACCGTACTGAGTACAGGGGGGCCTTCGTACGAGCAGTACTTC. Translated, it gives CATVLSTGGPSYEQYF.

This chain connects TRBV7-3 to TRBJ2-2, with TRBD2 matching 8 bases. Germline assignment: CDR1 SGHTA and CDR2 FQGTGA. The CDR3 covers 13 residues. The ends lost 4 bases at V and 8 bases at J; junction bases unmatched: 3. This CDR3 is CASSSGRGGELFF. The CDR3 region has the DNA TGTGCCAGCAGCTCCGGGAGGGGTGGGGAGCTGTTTTTT.

The V and J genes are TRBV5-1 and TRBJ2-2; D gene unclear. CDR1 is SGHRS and CDR2 is YFSETQ in the germline V gene. The CDR3 has 13 residues. The ends were cut back, 4 bases at V and 7 bases at J, with 11 bases in the middle. The chain's CDR3 is CASSPFDGGELFF. Here the CDR3 DNA reads TGCGCCAGCAGCCCCTTCGACGGCGGGGAGCTGTTTTTT.

This clone was observed a handful of times. The chain employs TRBV19 and TRBJ2-1; TRBD2 agrees at 11 bases. Looked up from germline, CDR1 is LNHDA and CDR2 is SQIVND (reference sequence). V was pared by 4 bases and J by 8 bases, with 10 bases of the junction left unmatched. CDR3 length equals 16 residues. CDR3 nucleotide sequence: TGTGCCAGTAGTAGGACTAGCGGGCCCCTAGGGGATGAGCAGTTCTTC. It yields the protein CASSRTSGPLGDEQFF.

This rearrangement joins TRBV19 to TRBJ2-3, with 8 bases that match TRBD2. The CDR3 has 15 amino acids. Losses at the gene ends were 7 bases for V and 2 bases for J; bases not matched to a gene: 8. The germline V gene encodes CDR1 LNHDA and CDR2 SQIVND (reference sequence). The CDR3 DNA follows: TGTGCCAGTAAGGGTGGGACTAGGTACACAGATACGCAGTATTTT. As protein: CASKGGTRYTDTQYF.

The chain recombines TRBV6-6 with TRBJ1-1, with TRBD1 matching 7 bases. Germline CDR1 is MNHNY and CDR2 is SVGAGI (reference sequence). The CDR3 sequence is 15 residues long. V shed 5 bases and J 4 bases; nucleotides not matched to a gene: 10. The CDR3: CASSTRQGGGTEAFF. The CDR3 region has the DNA TGTGCCAGCAGTACCCGACAGGGTGGGGGCACTGAAGCTTTCTTT.

The count of this clone is one. This chain uses TRBV4-3 with TRBJ1-5; no clear D. Trimming removed 0 bases from V and 1 base from J, with 7 bases in between. The CDR3 has 15 amino acids. CDR1 and CDR2 from the germline V gene are LGHNA and YSLEER. The CDR3 region has the DNA TGCGCCAGCAGCCAAGATTCGCGGAGCAATCAGCCCCAGCATTTT. Protein product: CASSQDSRSNQPQHF.

The V call is TRBV9, the J call TRBJ1-6; TRBD1 matches 7 bases. Germline V CDR1 and CDR2: SGDLS, YYNGEE. CDR3 size: 16 residues. With V trimmed by 4 bases and J by 7 bases, 11 bases remained unmatched. The DNA for the CDR3 is TGTGCCAGCAGCTCCCCTCCAGGGGGAGGAAATTCACCCCTCCACTTT. As protein: CASSSPPGGGNSPLHF.